This T cell receptor (beta chain) was observed in a study of T cell responses to AZD1222 COVID-19 vaccine. Study-level results: Repertoires in all cases were sampled only once the peak T cell response had passed. In the spike-specific TCR repertoire, nearly half reportedly target unmutated variant regions. Seropositive status at baseline applied to only five to seven AZD1222 recipients. Dominant CD4 TCR responses targeted spike regions 160-218 and 743-854.

Germline CDR1 and CDR2: SQVTM and ANQGSEA. Trimming stripped 6 bases from V and 3 bases from J, with 11 bases between. CDR3 length: 12 amino acids. With regard to this clone: The antigen is not known.

Clones were read by immunoSEQ multiplex PCR, and TCRdb kept only the in-frame ones, dropping some. The profile shows 150,000 to 160,000 clones, 80% to 90% of them singletons. The chain carries TRBV29-1 and TRBJ1-1, with D perhaps matching TRBD1 (6 bases). The source is an adult who had recovered from COVID-19. The sample in question was peripheral blood, obtained after recovery from COVID-19. The CDR3 coding sequence is TGCAGCGTGGGGGCGAGGGACACTGAAGCTTTCTTT. It encodes CSVGARDTEAFF.